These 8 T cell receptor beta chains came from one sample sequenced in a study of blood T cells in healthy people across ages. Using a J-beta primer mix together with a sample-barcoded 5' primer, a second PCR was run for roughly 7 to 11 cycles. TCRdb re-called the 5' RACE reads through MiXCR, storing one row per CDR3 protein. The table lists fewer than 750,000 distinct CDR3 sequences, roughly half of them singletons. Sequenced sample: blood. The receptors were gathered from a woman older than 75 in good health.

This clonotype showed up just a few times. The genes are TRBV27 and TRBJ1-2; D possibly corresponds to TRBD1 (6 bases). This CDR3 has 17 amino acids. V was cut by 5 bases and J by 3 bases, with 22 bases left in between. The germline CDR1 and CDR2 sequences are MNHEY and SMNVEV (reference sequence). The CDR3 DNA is TGTGCCAGCAGTCACTCCCGGACAGCTCTATCGTACTATGGCTACACCTTC. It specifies CASSHSRTALSYYGYTF.

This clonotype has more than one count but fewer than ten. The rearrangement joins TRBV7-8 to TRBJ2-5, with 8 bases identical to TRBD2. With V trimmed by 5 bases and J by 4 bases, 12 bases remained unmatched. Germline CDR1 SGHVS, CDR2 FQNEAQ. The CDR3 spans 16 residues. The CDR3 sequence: CASSPRLREVGETQYF. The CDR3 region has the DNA TGTGCCAGCAGCCCGCGGTTGCGGGAGGTGGGAGAGACCCAGTACTTC.

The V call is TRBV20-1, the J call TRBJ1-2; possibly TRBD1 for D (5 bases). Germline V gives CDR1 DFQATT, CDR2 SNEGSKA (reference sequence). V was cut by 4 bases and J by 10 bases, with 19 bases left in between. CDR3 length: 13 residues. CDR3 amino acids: CSAINLGGDDYTF. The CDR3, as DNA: TGCAGTGCTATCAACCTGGGGGGGGATGACTACACCTTC.

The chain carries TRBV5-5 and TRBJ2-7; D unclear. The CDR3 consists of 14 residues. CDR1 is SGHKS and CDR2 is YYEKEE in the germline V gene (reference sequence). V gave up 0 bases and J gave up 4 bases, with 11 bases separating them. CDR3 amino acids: CASSLVVFTYEQYF. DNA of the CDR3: TGTGCCAGCAGCTTGGTGGTGTTCACATACGAGCAGTACTTC.

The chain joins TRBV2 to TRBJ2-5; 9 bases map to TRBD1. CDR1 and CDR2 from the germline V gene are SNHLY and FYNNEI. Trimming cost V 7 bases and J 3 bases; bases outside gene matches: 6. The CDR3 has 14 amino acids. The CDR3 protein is CASTDGQGKETQYF. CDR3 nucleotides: TGTGCCAGCACCGATGGACAGGGGAAAGAGACCCAGTACTTC.

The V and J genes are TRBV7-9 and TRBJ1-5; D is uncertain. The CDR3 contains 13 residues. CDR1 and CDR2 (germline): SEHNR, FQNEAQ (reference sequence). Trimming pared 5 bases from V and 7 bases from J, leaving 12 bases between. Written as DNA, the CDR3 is TGTGCCAGCAGCCTCCAGGACTCACAGCCCCAGCATTTT. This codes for CASSLQDSQPQHF.

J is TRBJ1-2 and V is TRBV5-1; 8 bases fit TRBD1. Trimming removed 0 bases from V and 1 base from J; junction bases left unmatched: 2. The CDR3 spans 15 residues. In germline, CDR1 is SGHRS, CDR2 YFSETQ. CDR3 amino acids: CASSLVTGDNYGYTF. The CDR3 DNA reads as TGCGCCAGCAGCTTGGTGACAGGGGATAACTATGGCTACACCTTC.

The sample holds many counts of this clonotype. Written as DNA, the CDR3 is TGTGCCAGCAGTTCTATCTCTAATACCCAAGAGACCCAGTACTTC. Its protein is CASSSISNTQETQYF. The chain has TRBV28 and TRBJ2-5; D gene unclear. The germline gives CDR1 MDHEN, CDR2 SYDVKM. Trimming shortened V by 4 bases and J by 1 base, and 13 bases separated the two germline ends. This CDR3 spans 15 amino acids.